This TCR beta chain was identified during a study of control samples from healthy donors and cancer patients. Germline V gene sequence: CDR1 LGHDT, CDR2 YNNKEL (reference sequence). Trimming removed 1 base at V and 5 bases at J, with 6 bases between. This CDR3 has 13 amino acids. The repertoire was sequenced with immunoSEQ multiplex PCR; TCRdb's copy has only in-frame clones and lacks some. The sample lists 150,000 to 200,000 clones; 91% were seen once. Sequencing was carried out using blood. This receptor was identified in a woman younger than 45 in good health. The V call is TRBV3-1 (or the pseudogene TRBV3-2), the J call TRBJ2-1; no definite D call. CDR3 sequence (DNA): TGTGCCAGCAGCCAAGGGACCCACAATGAGCAGTTCTTC. It is translated as CASSQGTHNEQFF.